This is a list of T cell receptor beta chains from one sample in a study of T cell responses to AZD1222 COVID-19 vaccine. Sequencing used immunoSEQ multiplex PCR; TCRdb keeps in-frame clones, though not all of them. The table records 140,000 to 150,000 clones, 75% to 85% of them present only once. The starting material was peripheral blood, obtained on day 0 of MenACWY control vaccination. All receptors derive from an adult in good health. The CDR3 runs from the conserved cysteine through the conserved F or W. Each record gives: clone size, D gene, V gene, J gene, CDR3 DNA, CDR3 protein. D genes are given only for firm matches. Part of the rows lack a size; the others show once, few, many or a class for expanded clones.

NA,NA,TRBV5-1,TRBJ2-3,TGCGCCAGCAGCTTAAAGACAGGATATGCAGATACGCAGTATTTT,CASSLKTGYADTQYF
NA,TRBD2,TRBV5-1,TRBJ2-3,TGCGCCAGCAGTTCTCCGGGACTATCCACAGATACGCAGTATTTT,CASSSPGLSTDTQYF
once,NA,TRBV2,TRBJ1-6,TGTGCCAGCAGGGAAAGGGAGGAGACCTATAATTCACCCCTCCACTTT,CASREREETYNSPLHF
NA,NA,TRBV3-1/TRBV3-2,TRBJ2-2,TGTGCCAGCAGCCGTACCGCCGGGGAGCTGTTTTTT,CASSRTAGELFF
NA,NA,TRBV7-2,TRBJ2-3,TGTGCCAGCAGCTCCGGGACCCCCACAGATACGCAGTATTTT,CASSSGTPTDTQYF
NA,NA,TRBV2,TRBJ1-1,TGTGCCAGCACTAACCTGGAGAACACTGAAGCTTTCTTT,CASTNLENTEAFF
once,TRBD1,TRBV4-1,TRBJ1-4,TGCGCCAGCAGCCACCCCCGACAGGGGGGAAATGAAAAACTGTTTTTT,CASSHPRQGGNEKLFF
NA,TRBD2,TRBV10-2,TRBJ2-3,TGCGCCAGCACCGATCGGGGGGGCGGAGATACGCAGTATTTT,CASTDRGGGDTQYF
NA,NA,TRBV6-5,TRBJ1-5,TGTGCCAGCTCAAGTACCAATCAGCCCCAGCATTTT,CASSSTNQPQHF
NA,NA,TRBV11-2,TRBJ1-1,TGTGCCAGCAGCGTCTCCGGGACACGGAAAAAGAACACTGAAGCTTTCTTT,CASSVSGTRKKNTEAFF
NA,TRBD1,TRBV7-9,TRBJ2-1,TGTGCCAGCAGCCGAGGACAGGGGTCCTACAATGAGCAGTTCTTC,CASSRGQGSYNEQFF
NA,TRBD2,TRBV10-2,TRBJ2-3,TGCGCCAGTGCGGCCAGCGGGGGGGCAGGAGATACGCAGTATTTT,CASAASGGAGDTQYF
NA,NA,TRBV7-3,TRBJ2-3,TGTGCCAGCAGCTTAACGGGAGATACGCAGTATTTT,CASSLTGDTQYF
few,NA,TRBV3-1/TRBV3-2,TRBJ2-2,TGTGCCAGCAGCCTCAGGGGGGCGAGCACCGGGGAGCTGTTTTTT,CASSLRGASTGELFF
NA,TRBD1,TRBV18,TRBJ2-1,TGTGCCAGCTCACTCGCGACAGGGGGCTCCTACAATGAGCAGTTCTTC,CASSLATGGSYNEQFF
NA,TRBD1,TRBV9,TRBJ1-4,TGTGCCAGCAGCGTAGGGGGACAGGCTAATGAAAAACTGTTTTTT,CASSVGGQANEKLFF
NA,TRBD1,TRBV5-5,TRBJ2-3,TGTGCCAGCAGCTTAAGGACAGGGTTTCCAGATACGCAGTATTTT,CASSLRTGFPDTQYF
NA,TRBD2,TRBV7-9,TRBJ2-1,TGTGCCAGCAGCTTTGGGGGGGTGGACAATGAGCAGTTCTTC,CASSFGGVDNEQFF
NA,NA,TRBV20-1,TRBJ1-2,TGCAGTGCTAGTCAGGGTTATGGCTACACCTTC,CSASQGYGYTF
few,NA,TRBV7-9,TRBJ2-3,TGTGCCAGCAGCCACACAGGGAAGTCCGATACGCAGTATTTT,CASSHTGKSDTQYF